Below, 15 T cell receptor beta chains from the same sample are listed, as sequenced in a study of T cells in Graves' hyperthyroidism and ophthalmopathy. Amplification targeted TCR beta CDR3 regions from RNA transcripts. HTBI primers were employed in a first-round RT-PCR of the TCR CDR3. TCRdb re-called the multiplex PCR reads with MiXCR, one entry per CDR3 protein. The profile shows about 690,000 distinct CDR3 sequences, around a sixth of them singletons. Sequences were obtained from blood. The receptors here all came from a man between 45 and 60 years old with Graves' hyperthyroidism.

In its sample, this clonotype was seen many times. The chain carries TRBV7-6 and TRBJ2-7; maybe TRBD1 (7 bases). Looked up from germline, CDR1 is SGHVS and CDR2 is FNYEAQ. CDR3 size: 14 residues. V gave up 5 bases and J gave up 5 bases, with 16 bases separating them. The DNA for the CDR3 is TGTGCCAGCAGCACATCTCAGGGGGGCAACGAGCAGTACTTC. It is translated as CASSTSQGGNEQYF.

In its sample, this clonotype was seen many times. V and J are TRBV6-2 or TRBV6-3 and TRBJ2-7, with 10 bases lining up with TRBD2. Unmatched junction bases numbered 12, after V lost 0 bases and J lost 4 bases. The CDR3 contains 18 residues. Germline loops: CDR1 MNHEY, CDR2 SVGEGT. The CDR3 protein is CASSYSRAALAGKYEQYF. Written as DNA, the CDR3 is TGTGCCAGCAGTTACTCGAGAGCGGCACTAGCGGGAAAGTACGAGCAGTACTTC.

This rearrangement joins TRBV25-1 to TRBJ2-1, with a tentative D call TRBD2 (6 bases). V was shortened by 4 bases and J by 9 bases, with 22 bases between the two germline ends. Germline V gene sequence: CDR1 MGHDK, CDR2 SYGVNS. The CDR3 runs to 16 residues. CDR3 loop: CASSVDLGSGGSEQFF. The CDR3 bases are TGTGCCAGCAGTGTAGACTTGGGATCCGGAGGGAGTGAGCAGTTCTTC. The full variable domain, completed using reference TRBV25-1 and TRBJ2-1, is EADIYQTPRYLVIGTGKKITLECSQTMGHDKMYWYQQDPGMELHLIHYSYGVNSTEKGDLSSESTVSRIRTEHFPLTLESARPSHTSQYLCASSVDLGSGGSEQFFGPGTRLTVL.

This clonotype was counted many times. Sequence at one end of the junction differs from germline and may be a read error. J is TRBJ2-1 and V is TRBV5-1; 8 bases are shared with TRBD1. CDR3 length: 15 residues. Per the germline V gene, CDR1 is SGHRS and CDR2 is YFSETQ. The CDR3 bases are TGTGCCAGCAGCTTAGGACAGGGCTCCTACAATGAGCAGTTCTTC. Its protein product is CASSLGQGSYNEQFF.

Only a few counts were recorded for this clonotype. The chain is built from TRBV6-1 and TRBJ2-7; 7 bases align to TRBD1. V gave up 6 bases and J gave up 3 bases; unmatched junction bases: 8. Germline V gene data show CDR1 as MNHNS and CDR2 as SASEGT. The CDR3 contains 14 residues. Here the CDR3 reads CASRDRVTSYEQYF. CDR3 coding DNA: TGTGCCAGCAGAGACAGGGTGACCAGCTACGAGCAGTACTTC.

V and J are TRBV20-1 and TRBJ1-5; D unresolved. The CDR3 has 14 residues. V lost 2 bases to trimming and J lost 2 bases, with 10 bases between them. The germline gives CDR1 DFQATT, CDR2 SNEGSKA (reference sequence). CDR3 sequence: CSARPSAGNQPQHF. The CDR3, as DNA: TGCAGTGCTAGACCGTCCGCGGGCAATCAGCCCCAGCATTTT.

This clonotype has a handful of counts. The chain employs TRBV4-3 and TRBJ2-3; D may be TRBD2 (6 bases). V lost 4 bases, J lost 5 bases, and 13 bases lay in between. Germline V lookup: CDR1 LGHNA, CDR2 YSLEER. The CDR3 covers 14 residues. CDR3 region: CASSRDSGGDTQYF. CDR3 nucleotides: TGCGCCAGCAGCCGGGACTCCGGGGGAGATACGCAGTATTTT.

This clonotype was seen more than once but under ten times. The chain has TRBV24-1 and TRBJ1-5; 8 bases agree with TRBD1. This CDR3 has 15 residues. CDR1 is KGHDR, CDR2 SFDVKD, per germline. Trimming cost V 4 bases and J 2 bases; bases outside gene matches: 3. The CDR3 region has the DNA TGTGCCACCAGTGACCCGGACAGGGGCAATCAGCCCCAGCATTTT. This gives the protein CATSDPDRGNQPQHF.

This clonotype appeared many times. The chain couples TRBV7-6 to TRBJ1-5, with D possibly matching TRBD1 (5 bases). The V gene lost 5 bases and the J gene lost 2 bases, with 13 bases spanning the gap. CDR3 length: 15 residues. Germline V gene lookup returns CDR1 SGHVS and CDR2 FNYEAQ. CDR3 DNA sequence: TGTGCCAGCAGCCCAGAGGGGTGGGGCAATCAGCCCCAGCATTTT. Residues: CASSPEGWGNQPQHF.

The table lists this clonotype with a few counts. This sequence joins TRBV3-1 and TRBJ2-7; 9 positions match TRBD1. This CDR3 comprises 15 residues. Germline V gene sequence: CDR1 LGHDT, CDR2 YNNKEL (reference sequence). Unmatched junction bases numbered 8, after V lost 6 bases and J lost 2 bases. CDR3 sequence reads: CASSFPGQGPYEQYF. The CDR3 coding sequence is TGTGCCAGCAGTTTCCCGGGACAGGGTCCCTACGAGCAGTACTTC.

The chain links TRBV10-3 to TRBJ2-7; maybe TRBD2 (5 bases). Germline CDR1 is ENHRY and CDR2 is SYGVKD. CDR3 length: 12 amino acids. Trimming removed 6 bases at V and 2 bases at J, with 8 bases between. The CDR3 DNA reads as TGTGCCATCAGGAGGGAACCCTACGAGCAGTACTTC. Residues: CAIRREPYEQYF.

This clonotype showed up just a few times. This chain uses TRBV19 with TRBJ2-7, with 14 bases fitting TRBD2. Germline V gene sequence: CDR1 LNHDA, CDR2 SQIVND (reference sequence). The CDR3 totals 17 residues. V lost 3 bases and J lost 1; bases outside the gene matches: 5. CDR3 loop: CASSIAGLAGDSYEQYF. DNA for the CDR3: TGTGCCAGTAGTATCGCGGGACTAGCGGGAGATTCCTACGAGCAGTACTTC.

This clonotype was counted many times. The chain combines TRBV3-1 with TRBJ2-5, with 10 bases that match TRBD2. Losses at the gene ends were 3 bases for V and 7 bases for J; bases not matched to a gene: 8. This CDR3 comprises 15 residues. Germline loops: CDR1 LGHDT, CDR2 YNNKEL (reference sequence). The CDR3 coding sequence is TGTGCCAGCAGCCATCAGACTAGCGGGCGGGGGACCCAGTACTTC. It codes for CASSHQTSGRGTQYF.

This clonotype was found many times. The chain combines TRBV10-2 with TRBJ2-2, with 8 bases matching TRBD1. The ends lost 6 bases at V and 1 base at J; junction bases unmatched: 1. Germline CDR1 WSHSY, CDR2 SAAADI. The CDR3 length is 14 residues. The CDR3 sequence is CASRDRENTGELFF. DNA for the CDR3: TGCGCCAGCAGGGACAGGGAGAACACCGGGGAGCTGTTTTTT.

This clonotype was counted at least ten times. The chain links TRBV30 to TRBJ2-7, with unresolved D. V shed 0 bases and J shed 6 bases, with 12 bases lying between them. The CDR3 runs to 13 residues. Germline CDR1 and CDR2: GTSNPN and SVGIG (reference sequence). The CDR3 here is CAWSVLRVGEQYF. The CDR3, as DNA: TGTGCCTGGAGTGTACTTCGGGTTGGCGAGCAGTACTTC.